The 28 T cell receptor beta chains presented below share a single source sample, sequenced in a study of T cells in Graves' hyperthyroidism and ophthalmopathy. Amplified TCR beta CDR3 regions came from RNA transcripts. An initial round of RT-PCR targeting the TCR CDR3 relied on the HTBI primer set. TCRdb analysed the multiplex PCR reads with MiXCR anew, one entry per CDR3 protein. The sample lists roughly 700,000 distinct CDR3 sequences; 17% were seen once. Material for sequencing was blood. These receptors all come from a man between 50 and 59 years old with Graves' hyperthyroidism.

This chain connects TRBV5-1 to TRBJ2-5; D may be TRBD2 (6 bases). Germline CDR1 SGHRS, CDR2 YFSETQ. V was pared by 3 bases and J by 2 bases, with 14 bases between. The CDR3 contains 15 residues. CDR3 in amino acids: CASSSTFGGQETQYF. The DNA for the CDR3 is TGCGCCAGCAGCTCCACATTTGGGGGGCAAGAGACCCAGTACTTC.

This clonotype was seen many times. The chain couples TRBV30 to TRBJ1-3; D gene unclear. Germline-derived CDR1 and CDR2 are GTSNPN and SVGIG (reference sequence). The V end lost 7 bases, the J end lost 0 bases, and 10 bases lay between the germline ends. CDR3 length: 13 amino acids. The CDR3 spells CASTVPSGNTIYF. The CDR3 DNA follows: TGTGCCTCAACCGTCCCCTCTGGAAACACCATATATTTT.

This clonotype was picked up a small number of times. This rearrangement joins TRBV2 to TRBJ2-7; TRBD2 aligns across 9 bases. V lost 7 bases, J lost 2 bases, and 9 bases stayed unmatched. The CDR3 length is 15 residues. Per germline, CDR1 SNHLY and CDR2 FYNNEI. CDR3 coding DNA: TGTGCCAGCAAGGGGTCGGGACTAGCCACCTACGAGCAGTACTTC. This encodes CASKGSGLATYEQYF.

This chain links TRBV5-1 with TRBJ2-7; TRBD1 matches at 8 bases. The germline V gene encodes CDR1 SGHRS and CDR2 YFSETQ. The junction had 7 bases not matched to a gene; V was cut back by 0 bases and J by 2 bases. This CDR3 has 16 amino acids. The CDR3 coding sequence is TGCGCCAGCAGCTTGGAATACGAGGACAGGGCCTACGAGCAGTACTTC. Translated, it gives CASSLEYEDRAYEQYF.

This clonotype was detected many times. The CDR3: CASIGTGNTEAFF. For the CDR3, the DNA is TGTGCCAGCATCGGGACAGGGAACACTGAAGCTTTCTTT. This chain links TRBV7-2 with TRBJ1-1, with TRBD1 matching over 8 bases. Losses at the gene ends were 7 bases for V and 1 base for J; bases not matched to a gene: 2. CDR3 length equals 13 residues. Germline V gene data show CDR1 as SGHTA and CDR2 as FQGNSA.

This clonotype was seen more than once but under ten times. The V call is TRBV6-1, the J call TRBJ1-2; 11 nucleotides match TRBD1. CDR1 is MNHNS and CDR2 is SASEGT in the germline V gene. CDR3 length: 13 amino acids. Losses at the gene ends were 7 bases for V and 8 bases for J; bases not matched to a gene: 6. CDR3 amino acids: CASKDRGQDGYTF. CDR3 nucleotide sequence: TGTGCCAGCAAGGACAGGGGGCAGGACGGCTACACCTTC.

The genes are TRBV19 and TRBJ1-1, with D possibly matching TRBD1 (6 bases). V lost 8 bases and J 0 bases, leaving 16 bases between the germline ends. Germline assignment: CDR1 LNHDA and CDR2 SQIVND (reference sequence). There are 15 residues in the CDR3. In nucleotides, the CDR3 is TGTGCCAGTGGACAGAATCCACGCATGAACACTGAAGCTTTCTTT. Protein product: CASGQNPRMNTEAFF. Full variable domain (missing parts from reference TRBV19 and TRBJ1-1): DGGITQSPKYLFRKEGQNVTLSCEQNLNHDAMYWYRQDPGQGLRLIYYSQIVNDFQKGDIAEGYSVSREKKESFPLTVTSAQKNPTAFYLCASGQNPRMNTEAFFGQGTRLTVV.

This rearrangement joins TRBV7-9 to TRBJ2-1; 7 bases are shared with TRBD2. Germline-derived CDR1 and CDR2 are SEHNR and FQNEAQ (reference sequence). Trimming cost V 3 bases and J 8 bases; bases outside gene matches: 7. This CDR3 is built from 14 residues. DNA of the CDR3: TGTGCCAGCAGCTTCTCCCGGGGGAGGGATGAGCAGTTCTTC. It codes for CASSFSRGRDEQFF.

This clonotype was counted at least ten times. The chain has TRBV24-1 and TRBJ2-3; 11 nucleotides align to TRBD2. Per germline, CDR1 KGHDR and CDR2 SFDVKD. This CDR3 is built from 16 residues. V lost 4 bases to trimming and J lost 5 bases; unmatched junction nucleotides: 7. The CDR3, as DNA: TGTGCCACCAGTGAGGTTAGCGGGAGGGCCGAAGATACGCAGTATTTT. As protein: CATSEVSGRAEDTQYF.

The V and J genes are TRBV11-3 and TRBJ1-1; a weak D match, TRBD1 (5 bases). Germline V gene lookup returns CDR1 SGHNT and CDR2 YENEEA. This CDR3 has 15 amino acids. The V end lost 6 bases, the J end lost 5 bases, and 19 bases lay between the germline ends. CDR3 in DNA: TGTGCCAGCAGTCACGCACGACAGTCTGGAACTGAAGCTTTCTTT. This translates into CASSHARQSGTEAFF.

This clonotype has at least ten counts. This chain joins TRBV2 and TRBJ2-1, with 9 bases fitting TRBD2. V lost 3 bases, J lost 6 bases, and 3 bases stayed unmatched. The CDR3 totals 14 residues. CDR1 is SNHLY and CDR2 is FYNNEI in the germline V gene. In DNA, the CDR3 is TGTGCCAGCAGTGATTTTAGCGGGGGCAATGAGCAGTTCTTC. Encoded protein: CASSDFSGGNEQFF.

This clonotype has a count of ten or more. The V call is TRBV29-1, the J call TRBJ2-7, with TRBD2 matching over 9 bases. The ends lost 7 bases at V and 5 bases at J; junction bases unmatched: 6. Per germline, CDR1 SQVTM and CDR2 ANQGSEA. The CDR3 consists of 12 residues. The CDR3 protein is CSGQAGGDEQYF. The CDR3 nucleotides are TGCAGCGGTCAAGCGGGAGGCGACGAGCAGTACTTC.

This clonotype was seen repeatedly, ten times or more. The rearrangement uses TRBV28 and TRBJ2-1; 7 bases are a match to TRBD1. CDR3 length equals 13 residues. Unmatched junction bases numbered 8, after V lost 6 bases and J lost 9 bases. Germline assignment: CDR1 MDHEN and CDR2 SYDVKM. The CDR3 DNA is TGTGCCAGCAGACAGACAGGGTTGGGTGAGCAGTTCTTC. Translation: CASRQTGLGEQFF.

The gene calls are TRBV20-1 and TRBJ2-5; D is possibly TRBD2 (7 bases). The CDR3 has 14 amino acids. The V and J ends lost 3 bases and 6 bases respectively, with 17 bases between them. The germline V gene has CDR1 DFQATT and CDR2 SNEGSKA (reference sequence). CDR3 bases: TGCAGTGCTAGTGCGGGGGCTCCGAAACAGACCCAGTACTTC. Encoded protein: CSASAGAPKQTQYF.

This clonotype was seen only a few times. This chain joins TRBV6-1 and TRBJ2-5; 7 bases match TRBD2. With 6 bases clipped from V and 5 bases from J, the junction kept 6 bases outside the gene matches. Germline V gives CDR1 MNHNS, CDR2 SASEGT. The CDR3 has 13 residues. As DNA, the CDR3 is TGTGCCAGCAGCCCTTGGGGGGGGGAGACCCAGTACTTC. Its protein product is CASSPWGGETQYF.

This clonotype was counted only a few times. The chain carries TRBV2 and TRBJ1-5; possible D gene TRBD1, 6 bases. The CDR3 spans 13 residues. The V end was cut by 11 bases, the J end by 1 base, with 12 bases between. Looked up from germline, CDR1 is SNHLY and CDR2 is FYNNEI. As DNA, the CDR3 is TGTGCCGGTCACAGGGACAGCAATCAGCCCCAGCATTTT. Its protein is CAGHRDSNQPQHF.

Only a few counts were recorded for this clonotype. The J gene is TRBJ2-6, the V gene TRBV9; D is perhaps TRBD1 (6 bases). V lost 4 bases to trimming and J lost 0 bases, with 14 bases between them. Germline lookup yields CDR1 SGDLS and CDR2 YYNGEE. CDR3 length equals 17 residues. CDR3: CASSTQGDVSGANVLTF. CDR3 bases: TGTGCCAGCAGCACACAGGGTGACGTCTCTGGGGCCAACGTCCTGACTTTC.

CDR3 sequence reads: CASRKAVGYEQYF. The CDR3 coding sequence is TGTGCCAGCAGGAAGGCGGTTGGCTACGAGCAGTACTTC. This rearrangement joins TRBV7-2 to TRBJ2-7; D uncertain. From germline, CDR1 is SGHTA and CDR2 FQGNSA. The CDR3 contains 13 residues. V gave up 6 bases and J gave up 3 bases, with 12 bases separating them.

The CDR3 loop is CASSFQGGWGAPDTGELFF. The CDR3 region has the DNA TGTGCCAGCAGCTTTCAGGGAGGATGGGGGGCGCCGGACACCGGGGAGCTGTTTTTT. V and J are TRBV7-6 and TRBJ2-2; D tentatively reads TRBD1 or TRBD2 (6 bases each). V dropped 3 bases and J dropped 3 bases, with 23 bases sitting between them. The CDR3 is made up of 19 amino acids. The germline gives CDR1 SGHVS, CDR2 FNYEAQ.

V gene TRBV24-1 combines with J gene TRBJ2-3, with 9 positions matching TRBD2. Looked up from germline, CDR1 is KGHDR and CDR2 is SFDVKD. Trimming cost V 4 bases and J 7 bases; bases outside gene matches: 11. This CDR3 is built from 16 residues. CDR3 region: CATSDGLAGTTYTQYF. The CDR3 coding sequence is TGTGCCACCAGTGACGGGCTAGCGGGAACAACGTATACGCAGTATTTT.

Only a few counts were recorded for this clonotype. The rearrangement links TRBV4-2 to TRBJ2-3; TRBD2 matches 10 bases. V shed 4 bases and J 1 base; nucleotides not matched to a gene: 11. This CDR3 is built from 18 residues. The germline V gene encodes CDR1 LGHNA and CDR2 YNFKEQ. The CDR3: CASSPGRQREGRTDTQYF. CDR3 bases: TGTGCCAGCAGCCCGGGAAGGCAGCGGGAGGGTCGCACAGATACGCAGTATTTT.

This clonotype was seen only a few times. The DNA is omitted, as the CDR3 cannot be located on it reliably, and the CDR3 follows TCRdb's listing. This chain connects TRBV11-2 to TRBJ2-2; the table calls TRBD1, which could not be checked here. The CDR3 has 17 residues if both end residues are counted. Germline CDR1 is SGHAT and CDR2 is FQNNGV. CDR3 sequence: CASSLIFWGIGAGELLF.

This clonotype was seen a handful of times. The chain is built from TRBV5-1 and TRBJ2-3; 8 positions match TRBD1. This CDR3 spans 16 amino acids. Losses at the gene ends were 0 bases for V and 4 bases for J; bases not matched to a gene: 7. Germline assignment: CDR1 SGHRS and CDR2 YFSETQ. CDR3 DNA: TGCGCCAGCAGCTTGGCCGGGACAGGCTTTGCAGATACGCAGTATTTT. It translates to CASSLAGTGFADTQYF. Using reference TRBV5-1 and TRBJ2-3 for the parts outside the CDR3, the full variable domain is KAGVTQTPRYLIKTRGQQVTLSCSPISGHRSVSWYQQTPGQGLQFLFEYFSETQRNKGNFPGRFSGRQFSNSRSEMNVSTLELGDSALYLCASSLAGTGFADTQYFGPGTRLTVL.

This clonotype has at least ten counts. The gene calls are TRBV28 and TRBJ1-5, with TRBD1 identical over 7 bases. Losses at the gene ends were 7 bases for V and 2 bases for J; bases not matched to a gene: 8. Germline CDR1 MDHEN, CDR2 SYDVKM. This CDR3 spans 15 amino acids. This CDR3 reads CASILDRAGNQPQHF. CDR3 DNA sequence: TGTGCCAGCATCCTCGACAGGGCCGGCAATCAGCCCCAGCATTTT.

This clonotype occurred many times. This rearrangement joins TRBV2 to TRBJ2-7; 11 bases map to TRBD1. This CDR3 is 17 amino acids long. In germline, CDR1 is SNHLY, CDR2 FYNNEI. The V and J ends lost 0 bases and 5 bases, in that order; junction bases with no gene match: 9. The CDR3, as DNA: TGTGCCAGCAGTGAAGCGTCCCCCGGGACAGGGGGTCACGAGCAGTACTTC. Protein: CASSEASPGTGGHEQYF.

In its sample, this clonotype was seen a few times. CDR3 sequence: CSAREETAVQYF. The DNA of the CDR3 is TGCAGTGCTAGAGAAGAAACAGCGGTTCAGTACTTC. The chain links TRBV20-1 to TRBJ2-4; D is perhaps TRBD2 (5 bases). Germline CDR1 reads DFQATT; CDR2 reads SNEGSKA (reference sequence). The CDR3 spans 12 residues. Trimming removed 0 bases at V and 11 bases at J, with 11 bases between.

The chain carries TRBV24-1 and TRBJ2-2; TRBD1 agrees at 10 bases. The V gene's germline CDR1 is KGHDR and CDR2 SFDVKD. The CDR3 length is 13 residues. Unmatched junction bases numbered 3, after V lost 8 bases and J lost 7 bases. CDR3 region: CATTGQGIGELFF. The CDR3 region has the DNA TGTGCCACCACGGGACAGGGGATCGGGGAGCTGTTTTTT.

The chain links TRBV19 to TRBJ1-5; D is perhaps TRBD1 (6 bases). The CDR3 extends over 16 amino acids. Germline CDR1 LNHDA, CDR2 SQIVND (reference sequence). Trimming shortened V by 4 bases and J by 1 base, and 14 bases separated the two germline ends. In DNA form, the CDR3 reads TGTGCCAGTAGTACCAGGGGATCAGGGAGCAATCAGCCCCAGCATTTT. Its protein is CASSTRGSGSNQPQHF.